A single sample is the source of the 27 T cell receptor beta chains below, sequenced in a study of control samples from healthy donors and cancer patients. This table comes from immunoSEQ multiplex PCR, and its TCRdb copy is limited to in-frame clones, with some not included. The sample holds about 410,000 clones, approximately 90% seen once. Sequenced: PBMCs. The source of these receptors is a man aged 35-49 years with head and neck cancer.

This chain links TRBV6-5 with TRBJ1-3; D is undetermined. The CDR3 is 14 amino acids. Germline V lookup: CDR1 MNHEY, CDR2 SVGAGI. Trimming took 0 bases from V and 0 from J, leaving 3 bases between them. The CDR3 nucleotides are TGTGCCAGCAGTTACTCCAGCTCTGGAAACACCATATATTTT. Translation gives CASSYSSSGNTIYF.

The J gene is TRBJ1-1, the V gene TRBV10-1; D call uncertain. The germline CDR1 and CDR2 sequences are WNHNN and SYGVQD (reference sequence). This CDR3 is 14 amino acids long. V was cut by 2 bases and J by 2 bases, with 9 bases left in between. CDR3 sequence reads: CASSERQANTEAFF. CDR3 coding DNA: TGCGCCAGCAGTGAGCGGCAGGCTAACACTGAAGCTTTCTTT.

The chain couples TRBV3-1 (or the pseudogene TRBV3-2) to TRBJ1-2; D not resolved. The CDR3 spans 14 residues. The V end was cut by 4 bases, the J end by 0 bases, with 9 bases between. CDR1 LGHDT and CDR2 YNNKEL come from the germline V gene (reference sequence). The CDR3 sequence is CASSRTGANYGYTF. In nucleotides, the CDR3 is TGTGCCAGCAGCCGGACGGGAGCTAACTATGGCTACACCTTC.

The J gene is TRBJ1-1, the V gene TRBV30; D not certain. This CDR3 is built from 13 residues. V gave up 0 bases and J gave up 3 bases, with 8 bases separating them. Germline values: CDR1 GTSNPN, CDR2 SVGIG (reference sequence). CDR3: CAWSVGGYTEAFF. The CDR3 bases are TGTGCCTGGAGTGTCGGAGGATACACTGAAGCTTTCTTT.

The V gene is TRBV29-1, the J gene TRBJ1-1; no firm D call. This CDR3 comprises 12 residues. CDR1 SQVTM and CDR2 ANQGSEA come from the germline V gene. Trimming took off 8 bases at V and 6 bases at J, with 16 bases between the two ends. The CDR3 nucleotides are TGCAGCCATAATATTCAAGGACCTGAAGCTTTCTTT. Translating gives CSHNIQGPEAFF.

The chain joins TRBV18 to TRBJ2-7; 8 nucleotides line up with TRBD1. There are 16 residues in the CDR3. The V segment lost 0 bases and the J segment 5 bases; nucleotides outside the gene matches: 9. CDR1 KGHSH and CDR2 LQKENI come from the germline V gene. The CDR3 is CASSPPIDRGSHEQYF. The DNA of the CDR3 is TGTGCCAGCTCACCACCCATTGACAGGGGATCCCACGAGCAGTACTTC.

The chain is built from TRBV6-5 and TRBJ2-7, with D tentatively TRBD1 (6 bases). Germline V gene data show CDR1 as MNHEY and CDR2 as SVGAGI. V was clipped by 6 bases and J by 4 bases, with 16 bases between them. CDR3 length equals 14 residues. Here the CDR3 DNA reads TGTGCCAGCAGACCCCCACAGGGCGGATACGAGCAGTACTTC. It yields the protein CASRPPQGGYEQYF.

The rearrangement links TRBV7-9 to TRBJ1-2, with a tentative D call TRBD1 (5 bases). The CDR3 extends over 12 amino acids. The V gene's germline CDR1 is SEHNR and CDR2 FQNEAQ (reference sequence). The V and J ends lost 7 bases and 6 bases respectively, with 12 bases between them. CDR3 protein: CASNARDNGYTF. Written as DNA, the CDR3 is TGTGCCAGCAATGCCAGGGATAATGGCTACACCTTC.

The V and J genes are TRBV5-1 and TRBJ1-1; 8 bases fit TRBD1. The germline V gene has CDR1 SGHRS and CDR2 YFSETQ. The V gene end was trimmed by 4 bases and the J gene end by 7 bases; junction bases not matched to a gene: 9. This CDR3 comprises 14 residues. The CDR3 bases are TGCGCCAGCAGCGCTCGACAGGGGAGTGGTGAAGCTTTCTTT. Translation: CASSARQGSGEAFF. The whole variable domain, filled in from reference TRBV5-1 and TRBJ1-1, reads KAGVTQTPRYLIKTRGQQVTLSCSPISGHRSVSWYQQTPGQGLQFLFEYFSETQRNKGNFPGRFSGRQFSNSRSEMNVSTLELGDSALYLCASSARQGSGEAFFGQGTRLTVV.

V gene TRBV5-1 combines with J gene TRBJ1-2, with D hard to call. The CDR3 has 16 residues. Between the trimmed V and J ends, which lost 1 base and 4 bases, there was a span of 17 bases. Per the germline V gene, CDR1 is SGHRS and CDR2 is YFSETQ. The CDR3 nucleotides are TGCGCCAGCAGCTTGTTTCAGACATCAACCATCTATGGCTACACCTTC. This sequence encodes CASSLFQTSTIYGYTF.

CDR3 protein: CASSKVGEADLPLSSYEQYF. DNA for the CDR3: TGTGCCAGCAGCAAAGTAGGGGAGGCCGACTTGCCCTTGAGCTCCTACGAGCAGTACTTC. This chain connects TRBV21-1 to TRBJ2-7; the D call in the table, TRBD2, was not verified against the DNA. TRBV21-1 is termed a pseudogene. The CDR3 runs 20 residues.

The rearrangement joins TRBV3-1 (or the pseudogene TRBV3-2) to TRBJ1-1; 7 positions match TRBD1. Germline assignment: CDR1 LGHDT and CDR2 YNNKEL (reference sequence). After removal of 0 bases from V and 1 base from J, the junction contained 2 bases not matched to a gene. The CDR3 sequence is 15 residues long. The DNA for the CDR3 is TGTGCCAGCAGCCAAGACCGGGACAGGAACACTGAAGCTTTCTTT. This sequence encodes CASSQDRDRNTEAFF.

The chain uses TRBV5-1 and TRBJ2-2, with 8 bases that match TRBD2. Trimming removed 6 bases from V and 3 bases from J; junction bases left unmatched: 7. CDR1 and CDR2 (germline): SGHRS, YFSETQ. The CDR3 is 15 residues long. The CDR3 sequence is CASNTLGGDTGELFF. CDR3 DNA sequence: TGCGCCAGCAACACCCTCGGGGGGGACACCGGGGAGCTGTTTTTT.

This chain connects TRBV7-2 to TRBJ1-5; D is unresolved. V was trimmed by 5 bases and J by 7 bases, leaving 15 bases between them. Germline assignment: CDR1 SGHTA and CDR2 FQGNSA. The length of the CDR3 is 14 residues. In DNA form, the CDR3 reads TGTGCCAGCAGCGAGGATGGCGAGGAACAGCCCCAGCATTTT. Translation: CASSEDGEEQPQHF.

The gene calls are TRBV19 and TRBJ2-3; possibly TRBD2 for D (6 bases). V lost 3 bases, J lost 6 bases, and 16 bases lay in between. This CDR3 comprises 15 residues. CDR1 is LNHDA and CDR2 is SQIVND in the germline V gene (reference sequence). The CDR3 is CASSIGSGGMDTQYF. The CDR3 nucleotides are TGTGCCAGTAGTATCGGTAGCGGTGGCATGGATACGCAGTATTTT.

This chain links TRBV10-3 with TRBJ2-5; D assignment may be TRBD1 or TRBD2 (6 bases each). Deletions cut 2 bases from V and 4 bases from J, with 11 bases between. This CDR3 spans 14 amino acids. Germline CDR1 reads ENHRY; CDR2 reads SYGVKD. CDR3 DNA: TGTGCCATCAGTGAGATGGGGGGCCGAGAGACCCAGTACTTC. Translation: CAISEMGGRETQYF.

The chain employs TRBV29-1 and TRBJ1-5; 11 nucleotides agree with TRBD1. V was pared by 6 bases and J by 6 bases, with 4 bases of the junction left unmatched. The length of the CDR3 is 13 residues. Germline CDR1 reads SQVTM; CDR2 reads ANQGSEA. CDR3 residues: CSVGDRGGQPQHF. CDR3 nucleotides: TGCAGCGTGGGGGACAGGGGGGGTCAGCCCCAGCATTTT. Together with reference TRBV29-1 and TRBJ1-5, the CDR3 gives the full variable domain: SAVISQKPSRDICQRGTSLTIQCQVDSQVTMMFWYRQQPGQSLTLIATANQGSEATYESGFVIDKFPISRPNLTFSTLTVSNMSPEDSSIYLCSVGDRGGQPQHFGDGTRLSIL.

The chain combines TRBV2 with TRBJ1-5; 7 bases align to TRBD1. The CDR3 is 14 amino acids. Germline loops: CDR1 SNHLY, CDR2 FYNNEI. The junction had 4 bases not matched to a gene; V was cut back by 8 bases and J by 0 bases. CDR3 nucleotide sequence: TGTGCCAGCTTTGACAGGGATAGCAATCAGCCCCAGCATTTT. Its protein is CASFDRDSNQPQHF.

The chain combines TRBV9 with TRBJ1-5; the D gene is possibly TRBD1 (5 bases). This CDR3 is built from 15 residues. The germline V and J ends were trimmed by 4 bases and 7 bases, with 18 bases remaining between them. CDR1 and CDR2 (germline): SGDLS, YYNGEE. CDR3 bases: TGTGCCAGCAGCCAATCAGGACACAGCGACCAGCCCCAGCATTTT. Encoded protein: CASSQSGHSDQPQHF.

J is TRBJ2-3 and V is TRBV13, with 9 bases matching TRBD2. The CDR3 totals 17 residues. The V gene end was trimmed by 1 base and the J gene end by 4 bases; junction bases not matched to a gene: 9. Germline CDR1 reads PRHDT; CDR2 reads FYEKMQ (reference sequence). The CDR3 nucleotides are TGTGCCAGCAGCTTAGAGGGTAGCGGGAGTCTTTCAGATACGCAGTATTTT. It is translated as CASSLEGSGSLSDTQYF. Complete variable domain (other parts from reference TRBV13 and TRBJ2-3): AAGVIQSPRHLIKEKRETATLKCYPIPRHDTVYWYQQGPGQDPQFLISFYEKMQSDKGSIPDRFSAQQFSDYHSELNMSSLELGDSALYFCASSLEGSGSLSDTQYFGPGTRLTVL.

The chain carries TRBV7-9 and TRBJ1-1, with 7 bases fitting TRBD1. V dropped 5 bases and J dropped 0; count of bases not matched to a gene: 6. The V gene's germline CDR1 is SEHNR and CDR2 FQNEAQ (reference sequence). The CDR3 length is 15 residues. The CDR3 protein is CASSPRTGLNTEAFF. The CDR3 DNA is TGTGCCAGCAGCCCCAGGACAGGTTTGAACACTGAAGCTTTCTTT. Combining the CDR3 with reference TRBV7-9 and TRBJ1-1 gives the whole variable domain DTGVSQNPRHKITKRGQNVTFRCDPISEHNRLYWYRQTLGQGPEFLTYFQNEAQLEKSRLLSDRFSAERPKGSFSTLEIQRTEQGDSAMYLCASSPRTGLNTEAFFGQGTRLTVV.

This clone has a single count. The chain joins TRBV3-1 (or the pseudogene TRBV3-2) to TRBJ2-1, with 7 bases identical to TRBD2. The germline CDR1 and CDR2 sequences are LGHDT and YNNKEL (reference sequence). The CDR3 length is 15 residues. The V gene end was trimmed by 5 bases and the J gene end by 3 bases; junction bases not matched to a gene: 7. CDR3: CASSGTTSFYNEQFF. The CDR3 DNA follows: TGTGCCAGCAGCGGGACGACTAGCTTCTACAATGAGCAGTTCTTC.

The chain is built from TRBV9 and TRBJ1-1; TRBD1 matches at 7 bases. Trimming at V came to 0 bases and at J to 6 bases, leaving 5 bases not matched to a gene. The CDR3 spans 14 residues. Germline-derived CDR1 and CDR2 are SGDLS and YYNGEE. CDR3 region: CASSVGQRGPEAFF. CDR3 nucleotides: TGTGCCAGCAGCGTAGGTCAAAGGGGGCCTGAAGCTTTCTTT.

V usage is TRBV27 and J usage is TRBJ1-5; D is unresolved. Trimming pared 2 bases from V and 4 bases from J, leaving 6 bases between. Germline V gene lookup returns CDR1 MNHEY and CDR2 SMNVEV (reference sequence). CDR3 length equals 13 residues. CDR3 coding DNA: TGTGCCAGCAGTTTAAAGGGAAATCAGCCCCAGCATTTT. This codes for CASSLKGNQPQHF.

The chain links TRBV5-4 to TRBJ2-7; TRBD1 is a possible D gene (6 bases). Germline V gene data show CDR1 as SGHNT and CDR2 as YYREEE (reference sequence). The germline V and J ends were trimmed by 3 bases and 4 bases, with 20 bases remaining between them. The CDR3 runs to 16 residues. Written as DNA, the CDR3 is TGTGCCAGCAGCTCCCGTCCAGGGGAGTACACTTACGAGCAGTACTTC. Amino acid sequence: CASSSRPGEYTYEQYF.

The chain recombines TRBV2 with TRBJ2-6; the match to TRBD1 covers 10 bases. Trimming removed 4 bases from V and 2 bases from J; junction bases left unmatched: 5. Germline V gene data show CDR1 as SNHLY and CDR2 as FYNNEI. CDR3 length: 17 residues. CDR3 sequence: CASSGQGASAGANVLTF. CDR3 coding DNA: TGTGCCAGCAGTGGACAGGGGGCTTCGGCTGGGGCCAACGTCCTGACTTTC. Based on the CDR3 plus reference TRBV2 and TRBJ2-6, the full variable domain is EPEVTQTPSHQVTQMGQEVILRCVPISNHLYFYWYRQILGQKVEFLVSFYNNEISEKSEIFDDQFSVERPDGSNFTLKIRSTKLEDSAMYFCASSGQGASAGANVLTFGAGSRLTVL.

As to this clone: Other DNA sequences in the same sample also yield this CDR3. The CDR3 sequence is CASRQGVVNTEAFF. Here the CDR3 DNA reads TGTGCCAGCAGGCAAGGGGTGGTGAACACTGAAGCTTTCTTT. The V and J genes are TRBV6-6 and TRBJ1-1, with D perhaps matching TRBD1 (5 bases). The CDR3 extends over 14 amino acids. Trimming took off 6 bases at V and 0 bases at J, with 11 bases between the two ends. Germline V gives CDR1 MNHNY, CDR2 SVGAGI (reference sequence).